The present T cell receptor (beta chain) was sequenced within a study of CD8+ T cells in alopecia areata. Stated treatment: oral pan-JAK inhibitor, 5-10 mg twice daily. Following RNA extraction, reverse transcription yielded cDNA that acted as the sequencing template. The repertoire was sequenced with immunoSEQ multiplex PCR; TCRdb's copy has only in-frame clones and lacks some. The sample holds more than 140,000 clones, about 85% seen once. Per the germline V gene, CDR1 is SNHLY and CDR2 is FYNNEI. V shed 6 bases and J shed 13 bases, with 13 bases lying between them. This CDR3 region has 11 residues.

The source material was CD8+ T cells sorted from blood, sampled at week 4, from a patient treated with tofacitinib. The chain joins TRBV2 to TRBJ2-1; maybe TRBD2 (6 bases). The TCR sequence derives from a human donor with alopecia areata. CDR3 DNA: TGTGCCAGCAGCCTCCAGGGAGGTCAGTTCTTC. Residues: CASSLQGGQFF.